The clone carrying this T cell receptor (beta chain) was counted between two and nine times. CDR3 size: 15 residues. CDR1 is SGHNT, CDR2 YYREEE, per germline (reference sequence). The V gene end was trimmed by 0 bases and the J gene end by 16 bases; junction bases not matched to a gene: 11. The table came from immunoSEQ multiplex PCR; TCRdb's copy has only in-frame clones and leaves some out. The data hold over 95,000 clones, with approximately 85% observed a single time. The data were taken from a study of blood T cell repertoires in COVID-19. For the study at large: Sources were T cells, B-cell-depleted T cells, or PBMCs; the material itself was cDNA or gDNA.

Sequencing input: peripheral blood. This clonotype was obtained from a woman in her sixties with COVID-19, enrolled during active disease. This sequence joins TRBV5-4 and TRBJ2-2; 11 bases line up with TRBD2. CDR3 in amino acids: CASSLDGLAGGPPFF. CDR3 DNA: TGTGCCAGCAGCTTGGATGGGCTAGCGGGGGGCCCGCCGTTTTTT. Supplemented by reference TRBV5-4 and TRBJ2-2, the full variable domain reads ETGVTQSPTHLIKTRGQQVTLRCSSQSGHNTVSWYQQALGQGPQFIFQYYREEENGRGNFPPRFSGLQFPNYSSELNVNALELDDSALYLCASSLDGLAGGPPFFGEGSRLTVL.